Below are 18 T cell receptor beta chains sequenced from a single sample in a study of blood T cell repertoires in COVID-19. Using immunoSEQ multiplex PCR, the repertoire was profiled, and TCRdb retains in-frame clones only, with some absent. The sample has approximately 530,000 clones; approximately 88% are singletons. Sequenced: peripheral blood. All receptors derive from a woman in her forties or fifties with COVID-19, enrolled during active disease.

In DNA, the CDR3 is TGTGCCAGCAGTTCGAGACTGAGCACAGATACGCAGTATTTT. This translates into CASSSRLSTDTQYF. V usage is TRBV27 and J usage is TRBJ2-3; D gene ambiguous. The germline V gene has CDR1 MNHEY and CDR2 SMNVEV (reference sequence). The CDR3 is 14 amino acids. V was trimmed by 4 bases and J by 0 bases, leaving 8 bases between them.

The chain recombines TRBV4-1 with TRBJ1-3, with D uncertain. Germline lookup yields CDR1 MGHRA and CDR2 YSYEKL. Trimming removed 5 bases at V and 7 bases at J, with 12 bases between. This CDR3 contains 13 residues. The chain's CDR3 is CASSSSSGNTIYF. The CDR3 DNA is TGCGCCAGCAGCTCCTCCTCGGGGAACACCATATATTTT.

In DNA, the CDR3 is TGTGCTAACACAGGTCTCGGGACTGAAGCTTTCTTT. Protein: CANTGLGTEAFF. The J gene is TRBJ1-1, the V gene TRBV12-5; possibly TRBD1 for D (5 bases). Between the trimmed V and J ends, which lost 10 bases and 5 bases, there was a span of 14 bases. Per germline, CDR1 LGHNT and CDR2 FRNRAP. The CDR3 contains 12 residues.

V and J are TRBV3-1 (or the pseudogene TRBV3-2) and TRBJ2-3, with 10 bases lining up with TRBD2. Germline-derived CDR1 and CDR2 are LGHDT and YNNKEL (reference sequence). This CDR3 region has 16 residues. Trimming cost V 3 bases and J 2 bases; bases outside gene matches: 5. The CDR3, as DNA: TGTGCCAGCAGCCAGGCTAGCGGGGGTAACACAGATACGCAGTATTTT. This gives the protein CASSQASGGNTDTQYF.

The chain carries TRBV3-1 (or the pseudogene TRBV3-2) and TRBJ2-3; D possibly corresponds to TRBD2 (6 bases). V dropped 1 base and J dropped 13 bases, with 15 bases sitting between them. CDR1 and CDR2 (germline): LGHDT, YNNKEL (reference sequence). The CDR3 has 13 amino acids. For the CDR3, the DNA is TGTGCCAGCAGCCAAGGTTTAGGAGGAGGGGAGTATTTT. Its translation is CASSQGLGGGEYF.

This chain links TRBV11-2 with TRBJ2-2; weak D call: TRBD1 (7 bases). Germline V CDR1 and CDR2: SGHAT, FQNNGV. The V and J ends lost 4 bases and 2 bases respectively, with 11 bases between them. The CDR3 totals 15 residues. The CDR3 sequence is CASSWRGRNTGELFF. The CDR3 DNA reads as TGTGCCAGCAGCTGGAGGGGGCGAAACACCGGGGAGCTGTTTTTT. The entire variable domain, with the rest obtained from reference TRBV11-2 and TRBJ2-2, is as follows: EAGVAQSPRYKIIEKRQSVAFWCNPISGHATLYWYQQILGQGPKLLIQFQNNGVVDDSQLPKDRFSAERLKGVDSTLKIQPAKLEDSAVYLCASSWRGRNTGELFFGEGSRLTVL.

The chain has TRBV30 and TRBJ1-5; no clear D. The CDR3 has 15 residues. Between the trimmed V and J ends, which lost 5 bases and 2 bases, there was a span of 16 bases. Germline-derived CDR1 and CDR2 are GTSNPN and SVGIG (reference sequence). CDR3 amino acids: CAWGAGEWGNQPQHF. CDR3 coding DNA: TGTGCCTGGGGAGCGGGAGAGTGGGGCAATCAGCCCCAGCATTTT. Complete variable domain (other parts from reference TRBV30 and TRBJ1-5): SQTIHQWPATLVQPVGSPLSLECTVEGTSNPNLYWYRQAAGRGLQLLFYSVGIGQISSEVPQNLSASRPQDRQFILSSKKLLLSDSGFYLCAWGAGEWGNQPQHFGDGTRLSIL.

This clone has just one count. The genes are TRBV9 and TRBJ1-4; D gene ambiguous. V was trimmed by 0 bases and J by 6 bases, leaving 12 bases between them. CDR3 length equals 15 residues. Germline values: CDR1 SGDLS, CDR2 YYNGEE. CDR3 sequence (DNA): TGTGCCAGCAGCGTAGCGGACGGGAGGTATGAAAAACTGTTTTTT. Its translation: CASSVADGRYEKLFF.

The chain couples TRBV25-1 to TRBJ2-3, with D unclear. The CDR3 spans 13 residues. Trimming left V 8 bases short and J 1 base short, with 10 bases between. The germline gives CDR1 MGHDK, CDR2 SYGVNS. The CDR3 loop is CASGRHGTDTQYF. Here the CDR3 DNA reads TGTGCCAGCGGTAGACACGGCACAGATACGCAGTATTTT.

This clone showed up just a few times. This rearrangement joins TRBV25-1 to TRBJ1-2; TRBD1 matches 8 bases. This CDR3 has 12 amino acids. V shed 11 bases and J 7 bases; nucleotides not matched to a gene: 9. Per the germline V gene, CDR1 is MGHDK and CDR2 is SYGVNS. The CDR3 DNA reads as TGTGCCGGACAGGGCGCTTCTGGTGGCTACACCTTC. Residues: CAGQGASGGYTF.

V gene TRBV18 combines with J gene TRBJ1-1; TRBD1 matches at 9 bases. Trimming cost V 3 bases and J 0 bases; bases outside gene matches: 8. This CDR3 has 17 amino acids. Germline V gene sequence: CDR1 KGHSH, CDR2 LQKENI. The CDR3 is CASSPPGQGPMNTEAFF. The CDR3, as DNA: TGTGCCAGCTCACCTCCGGGACAGGGACCCATGAACACTGAAGCTTTCTTT. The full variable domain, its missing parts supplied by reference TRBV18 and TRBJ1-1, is NAGVMQNPRHLVRRRGQEARLRCSPMKGHSHVYWYRQLPEEGLKFMVYLQKENIIDESGMPKERFSAEFPKEGPSILRIQQVVRGDSAAYFCASSPPGQGPMNTEAFFGQGTRLTVV.

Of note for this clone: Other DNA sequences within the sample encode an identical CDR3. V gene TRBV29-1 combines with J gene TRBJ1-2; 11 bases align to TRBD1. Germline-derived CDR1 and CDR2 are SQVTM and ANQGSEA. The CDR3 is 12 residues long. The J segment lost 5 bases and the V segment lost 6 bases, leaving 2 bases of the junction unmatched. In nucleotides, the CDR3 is TGCAGCGTCGGGACAGGGGGGTATGGCTACACCTTC. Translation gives CSVGTGGYGYTF.

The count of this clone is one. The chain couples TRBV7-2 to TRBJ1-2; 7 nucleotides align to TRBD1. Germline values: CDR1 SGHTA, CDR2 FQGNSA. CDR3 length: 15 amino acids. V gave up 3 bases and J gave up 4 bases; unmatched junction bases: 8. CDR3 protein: CASSFNRGPFYGYTF. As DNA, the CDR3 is TGTGCCAGCAGCTTTAACAGGGGACCCTTCTATGGCTACACCTTC. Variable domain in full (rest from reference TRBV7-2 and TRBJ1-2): GAGVSQSPSNKVTEKGKDVELRCDPISGHTALYWYRQSLGQGLEFLIYFQGNSAPDKSGLPSDRFSAERTGGSVSTLTIQRTQQEDSAVYLCASSFNRGPFYGYTFGSGTRLTVV.

CDR3 in DNA: TGCGCCAGCAGCTTAAGGGGAGGCGACAATGAGCAGTTCTTC. It translates to CASSLRGGDNEQFF. The chain employs TRBV5-1 and TRBJ2-1, with D tentatively TRBD2 (6 bases). Germline V gene data show CDR1 as SGHRS and CDR2 as YFSETQ. The CDR3 covers 14 residues. V lost 2 bases to trimming and J lost 5 bases, with 11 bases between them.

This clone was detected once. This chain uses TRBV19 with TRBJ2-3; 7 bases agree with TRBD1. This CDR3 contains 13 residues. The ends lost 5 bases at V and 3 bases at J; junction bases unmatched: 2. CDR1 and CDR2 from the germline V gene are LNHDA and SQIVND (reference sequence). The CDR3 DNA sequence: TGTGCCAGTAGTCCACAGGGGACAGATACGCAGTATTTT. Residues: CASSPQGTDTQYF.

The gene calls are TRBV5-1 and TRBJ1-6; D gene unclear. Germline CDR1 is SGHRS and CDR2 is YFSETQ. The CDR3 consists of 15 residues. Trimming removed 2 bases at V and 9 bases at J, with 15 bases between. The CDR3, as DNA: TGCGCCAGCAGCTTAACGTCCAACCGGGGTTCACCCCTCCACTTT. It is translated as CASSLTSNRGSPLHF.

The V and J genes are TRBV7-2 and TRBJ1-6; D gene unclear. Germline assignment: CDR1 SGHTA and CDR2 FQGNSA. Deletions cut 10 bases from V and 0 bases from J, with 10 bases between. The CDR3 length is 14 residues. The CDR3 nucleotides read TGTGCCACCCAACGGAGCTCCTATAATTCACCCCTCCACTTT. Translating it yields CATQRSSYNSPLHF. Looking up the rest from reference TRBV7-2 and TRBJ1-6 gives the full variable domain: GAGVSQSPSNKVTEKGKDVELRCDPISGHTALYWYRQSLGQGLEFLIYFQGNSAPDKSGLPSDRFSAERTGGSVSTLTIQRTQQEDSAVYLCATQRSSYNSPLHFGNGTRLTVT.

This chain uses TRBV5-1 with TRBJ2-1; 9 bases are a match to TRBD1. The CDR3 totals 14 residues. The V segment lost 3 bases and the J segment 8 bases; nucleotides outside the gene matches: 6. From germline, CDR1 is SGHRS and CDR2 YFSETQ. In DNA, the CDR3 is TGCGCCAGCAGCTACGGGACAGGGATAGATGAGCAGTTCTTC. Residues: CASSYGTGIDEQFF. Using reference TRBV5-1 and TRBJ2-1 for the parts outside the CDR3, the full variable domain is KAGVTQTPRYLIKTRGQQVTLSCSPISGHRSVSWYQQTPGQGLQFLFEYFSETQRNKGNFPGRFSGRQFSNSRSEMNVSTLELGDSALYLCASSYGTGIDEQFFGPGTRLTVL.